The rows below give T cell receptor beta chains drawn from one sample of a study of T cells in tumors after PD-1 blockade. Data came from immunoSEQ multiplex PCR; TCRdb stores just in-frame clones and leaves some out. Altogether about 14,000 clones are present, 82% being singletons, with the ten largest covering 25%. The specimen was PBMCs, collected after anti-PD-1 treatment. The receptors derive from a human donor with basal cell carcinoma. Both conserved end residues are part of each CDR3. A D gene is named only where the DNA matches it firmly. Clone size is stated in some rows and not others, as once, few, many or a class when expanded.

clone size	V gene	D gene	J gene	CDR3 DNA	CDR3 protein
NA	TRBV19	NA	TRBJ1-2	TGTGCCAGTAAGGGGGATTCGAACTTTGACTATGGCTACACCTTC	CASKGDSNFDYGYTF
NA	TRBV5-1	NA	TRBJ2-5	TGCGCCAGCAGCTTGTTTACCCAAGAGACCCAGTACTTC	CASSLFTQETQYF
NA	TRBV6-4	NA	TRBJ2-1	TGTGCCAGCAGTGAGGAGGGGGGGCCGTTAGATGAGCAGTTCTTC	CASSEEGGPLDEQFF
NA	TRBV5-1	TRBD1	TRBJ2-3	TGCGCCAGCAGCCTGGGACAGGGCGGGAGCACAGATACGCAGTATTTT	CASSLGQGGSTDTQYF
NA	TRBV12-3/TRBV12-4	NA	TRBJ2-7	TGTGCCAGCAGTTTGGACCTCTACCAGCAGTACTTC	CASSLDLYQQYF
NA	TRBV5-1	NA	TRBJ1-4	TGCGCCAGCAGCTTGGTGGGGGACGAAAAACTGTTTTTT	CASSLVGDEKLFF
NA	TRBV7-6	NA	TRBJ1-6	TGTGCCAGCAGTTGGGCAGAGGGATCACCCCTCCACTTT	CASSWAEGSPLHF
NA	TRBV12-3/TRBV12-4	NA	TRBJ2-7	TGTGCCAGCAGTTTAGGGCGGTACGAGCAGTACTTC	CASSLGRYEQYF
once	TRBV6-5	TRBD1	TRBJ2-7	TGTGCCAGCACCAGGACAGGGGGCTTATACGAGCAGTACTTC	CASTRTGGLYEQYF
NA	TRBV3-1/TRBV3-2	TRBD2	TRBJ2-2	TGTGCCAGCAGCCAAGCGGGGACTAGCGGCGGGGAGCTGTTTTTT	CASSQAGTSGGELFF
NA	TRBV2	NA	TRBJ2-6	TGTGCCACACGTTTTGGGACCTCTGGGGCCAACGTCCTGACTTTC	CATRFGTSGANVLTF